This T cell receptor (beta chain) was captured in a study of blood T cell repertoires in COVID-19. In the study overall: From T cells, B-cell-depleted T cells, or PBMCs came the material, which was cDNA or gDNA.

During active infection, Seattle patients enrolled and were then monitored through disease. V was cut by 0 bases and J by 11 bases, with 19 bases left in between. The germline CDR1 and CDR2 sequences are LGHDT and YNNKEL (reference sequence). This CDR3 has 15 amino acids. This clone was seen only once. Original analysis: Estimation of nucleated cell counts was performed using reference gene primer amplification. Using immunoSEQ multiplex PCR, the repertoire was profiled, and TCRdb retains in-frame clones only, with some absent. That table gives V, J and clone size, and the DNA gave D and trimming. Of approximately 49,000 clones listed, about 86% are singletons.

The sequencing sample was made of peripheral blood. This receptor was obtained from a woman of 80 years or more with COVID-19, enrolled during active disease. The rearrangement uses TRBV3-1 (or the pseudogene TRBV3-2) and TRBJ1-1; D may be TRBD1 (6 bases). CDR3 protein: CASSQEGGLGVSAFF. For the CDR3, the DNA is TGTGCCAGCAGCCAAGAAGGGGGACTAGGCGTGAGTGCTTTCTTT.